This TCR beta chain came from a study of T cells in Graves' hyperthyroidism and ophthalmopathy. Points from the study as a whole: Most thyroid clonotypes that were expanded above 0.001 also turned up in blood.

Germline V gene data show CDR1 as SGHTA and CDR2 as FQGTGA. The length of the CDR3 is 14 residues. Trimming cost V 5 bases and J 0 bases, with 9 bases left between them. Exclusions: uncontrolled infection, other autoimmune disease, pregnancy, lactation. Amplified TCR beta CDR3 regions came from RNA transcripts. Initially, a first-round RT-PCR of the TCR CDR3 employed the HTBI primer set. Using its own MiXCR run on the multiplex PCR reads, TCRdb lists one record per CDR3 protein. The table has roughly 180,000 distinct CDR3 sequences, about 9.4% seen once; the top ten hold 22%. Only one count was recorded for this clonotype. Antigen: not known.

Specimen: blood. The TCR comes from a woman younger than 35 with Graves' hyperthyroidism that later progressed to Graves' ophthalmopathy. The chain joins TRBV7-3 to TRBJ2-3, with a weak D call TRBD2 (5 bases). CDR3 protein: CASSPIASTDTQYF. DNA of the CDR3: TGTGCCAGCAGCCCAATAGCGAGCACAGATACGCAGTATTTT.